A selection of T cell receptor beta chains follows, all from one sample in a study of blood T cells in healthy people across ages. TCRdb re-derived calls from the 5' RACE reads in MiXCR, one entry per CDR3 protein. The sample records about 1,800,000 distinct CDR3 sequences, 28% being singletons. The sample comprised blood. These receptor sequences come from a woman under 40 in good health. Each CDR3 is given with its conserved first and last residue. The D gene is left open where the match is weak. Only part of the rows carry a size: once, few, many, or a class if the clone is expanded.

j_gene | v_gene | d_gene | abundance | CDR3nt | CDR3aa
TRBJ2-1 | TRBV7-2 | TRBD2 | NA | TGTGCCAGCAGCCAACCGGGACTAGGCTCAAATGAGCAGTTCTTC | CASSQPGLGSNEQFF
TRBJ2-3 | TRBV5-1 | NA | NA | TGCGCCAGCGGACTACCCACTAGCACAGATACGCAGTATTTT | CASGLPTSTDTQYF
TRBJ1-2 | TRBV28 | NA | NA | TGTGCCAGCAGTTCAGTCTTAATTGATGGCTACACCTTC | CASSSVLIDGYTF
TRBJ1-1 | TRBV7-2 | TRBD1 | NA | TGTGCCAGCAGCTCAGGACAGGGGTCATGGACTTTCTTT | CASSSGQGSWTFF
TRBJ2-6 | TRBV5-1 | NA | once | TGCGCCAGCAGCCCCGCCCTTCTCGTCCCCTCTGGGGCCAACGTCCTGACTTTC | CASSPALLVPSGANVLTF
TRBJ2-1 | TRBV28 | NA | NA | TGTGCCAGCAGCCTCCCCCTCCCCCGTACAGCGCGGGCTCCCGAGCAGTTCTTC | CASSLPLPRTARAPEQFF
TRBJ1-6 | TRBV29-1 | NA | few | TGCAGCGTTGGCGAGGAGGGTAATTCACCCCTCCACTTT | CSVGEEGNSPLHF
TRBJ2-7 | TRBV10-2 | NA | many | TGCGCCAGCATGGATATAGGGCAAGAGCAGTACTTC | CASMDIGQEQYF
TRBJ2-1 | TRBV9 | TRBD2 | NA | TGTGCCAGCAGCGTGCAGACAGCGGGGGGGCCTGGTGAGCAGTTCTTC | CASSVQTAGGPGEQFF
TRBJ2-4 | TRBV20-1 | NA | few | TGCAGCCTTAGGGGACTAGCCAAAAACATTCAGTACTTC | CSLRGLAKNIQYF
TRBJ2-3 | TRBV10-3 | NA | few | TGTGCCGCCCATAGGGGGGGCACAGATACGCAGTATTTT | CAAHRGGTDTQYF
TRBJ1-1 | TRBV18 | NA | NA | TGTGCCAGCTCTCCTGGCACAGGGACGAACACTGAAGCTTTCTTT | CASSPGTGTNTEAFF
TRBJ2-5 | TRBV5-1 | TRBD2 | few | TGCGCCAGCAGCAAAACGGGACTAGGGGAGACCCAGTACTTC | CASSKTGLGETQYF
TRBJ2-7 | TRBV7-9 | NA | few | TGTGCCAGCAGCTATAGGGAAAGAAACTACGAGCAGTACTTC | CASSYRERNYEQYF
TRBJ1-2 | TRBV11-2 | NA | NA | TGTGCCAGCAGCTTAGTGGCCGACTATGGCTGCACCTTC | CASSLVADYGCTF
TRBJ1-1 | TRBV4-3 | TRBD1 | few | TGCGCCAGCAGCCAAAAAACAGGGGGCATCACTGAAGCTTTCTTT | CASSQKTGGITEAFF
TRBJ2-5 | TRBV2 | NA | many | TGTGCCAGCAGTGAGGAACCGGGAGAGACCCAGTACTTC | CASSEEPGETQYF
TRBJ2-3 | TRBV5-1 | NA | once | TGCGCCAGCAGCTCCGGTCGGTCCACAGGTACGCAGTATTTT | CASSSGRSTGTQYF
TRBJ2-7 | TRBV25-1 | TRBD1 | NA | TGTGCCAGCAGTGAATTGGACAGGGATAACCCCTACGAGCAGTACTTC | CASSELDRDNPYEQYF
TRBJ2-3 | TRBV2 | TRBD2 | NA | TGTGCCAGCAGTGAGTACGGACTAGCGGGCACAGATACGCAGTATTTT | CASSEYGLAGTDTQYF
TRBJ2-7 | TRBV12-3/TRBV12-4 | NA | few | TGTGCCAGCAGTTTTGTCCCCGGAGGCTCCTACGAGCAGTACTTC | CASSFVPGGSYEQYF
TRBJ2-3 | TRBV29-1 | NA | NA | TGCAGCGTTGACAGGGGAGAGGGATCTAGCACAGATACGCAGTATTTT | CSVDRGEGSSTDTQYF
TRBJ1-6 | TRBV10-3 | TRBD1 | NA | TGTGCCATCAGTGAGTCGGGACAGGGCGATTCACCCCTCCACTTT | CAISESGQGDSPLHF
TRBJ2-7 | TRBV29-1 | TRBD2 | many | TGCAGCGCCCGGGGACTAGCGGGAGATTGGGAGTACTTC | CSARGLAGDWEYF
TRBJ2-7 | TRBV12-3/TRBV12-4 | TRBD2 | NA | TGTGCCAGCAGCACCTCTAGCGGCGGGCCCGGGCAGTACTTC | CASSTSSGGPGQYF
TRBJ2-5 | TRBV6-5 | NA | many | TGTGCCAGCAGTTACTCGGCGGCGTTAGGAGAGACCCAGTACTTC | CASSYSAALGETQYF
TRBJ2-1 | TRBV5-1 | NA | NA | TGTGCCGGCAGCTTGAACTTACTAATCTCCTACAATGAGCAGTTCTTC | CAGSLNLLISYNEQFF
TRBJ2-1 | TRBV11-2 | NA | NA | TGTGCCAGCAGCCTAATAATAGCGGACAATGAGCAGTTCTTC | CASSLIIADNEQFF
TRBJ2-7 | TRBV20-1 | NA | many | TGCAGTGCTCAATCGACTCAGAGCTCCTACGAGCAGTACTTC | CSAQSTQSSYEQYF
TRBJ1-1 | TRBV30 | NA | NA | TGTGCCTGGACCGTACCAGGCCTTGGGAACACTGAAGTTTTCTTT | CAWTVPGLGNTEVFF
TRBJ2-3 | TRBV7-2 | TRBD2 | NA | TGTGTCAGCAGCTTATTGACGGGGGGATCCACAGATACGCAGTATTTT | CVSSLLTGGSTDTQYF
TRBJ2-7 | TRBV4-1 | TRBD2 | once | TGCGCCAGCAGCCATACCCCGGGACTAGCCCTCTACGAGCAGTACTTC | CASSHTPGLALYEQYF
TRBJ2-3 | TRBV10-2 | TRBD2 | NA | TGCGCCAGCGATCCGGGAGGGCCAACAGATACGCAGTATTTT | CASDPGGPTDTQYF
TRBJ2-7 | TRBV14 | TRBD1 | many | TGTGCCAGCAGCCACACCGGGACAGGCTACGAGCAGTACTTC | CASSHTGTGYEQYF
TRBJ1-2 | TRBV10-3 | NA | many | TGTGCCATCAGTGAGGGGAAGGGTAACTATGGCTACACCTTC | CAISEGKGNYGYTF
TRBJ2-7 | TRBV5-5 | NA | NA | TGTGCCAGCAGCTCGGAGTGGCGGACGCTCGGCGAGCAGTACTTC | CASSSEWRTLGEQYF
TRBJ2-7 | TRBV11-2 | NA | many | TGTGCCAGCAGCGTATTTGGCGGGGCCCTTTCCTACGAGCAGTACTTC | CASSVFGGALSYEQYF
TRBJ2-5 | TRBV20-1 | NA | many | TGCAGTGTCGGCGACGAGACCCAGTACTTC | CSVGDETQYF
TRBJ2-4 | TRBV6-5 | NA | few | TGTGCCAGCCGGAAGGGAGGTTTAGCCAAAAACATTCAGTACTTC | CASRKGGLAKNIQYF
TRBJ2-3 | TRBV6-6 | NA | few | TGTGCCAGCAGTTACTCGCCATCTAGCACAGATACGCAGTATTTT | CASSYSPSSTDTQYF
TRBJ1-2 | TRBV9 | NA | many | TGTGCCAGCAGCCCCGCTGGGATGTGGTATGGCTACACCTTC | CASSPAGMWYGYTF
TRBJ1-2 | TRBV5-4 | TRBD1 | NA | TGTGCCAGCAGCTTTTCAGGGGGTAACTATGGCCACACCTTC | CASSFSGGNYGHTF
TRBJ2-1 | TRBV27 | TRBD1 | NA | TGTGCCAGCAGCCGACAGGGATTAGGGTACAATGAGCAGTTCTTC | CASSRQGLGYNEQFF
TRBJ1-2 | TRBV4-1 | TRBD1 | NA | TGCGCCAGCAGCCAACCTCGGAGCGGGACAGGGAAAGGGTATGGCTACACCTTC | CASSQPRSGTGKGYGYTF
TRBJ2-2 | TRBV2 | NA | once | TGTGCCAGCAGTGAACGTACGGGGGACACCGGGGAGCTGTTTTTT | CASSERTGDTGELFF
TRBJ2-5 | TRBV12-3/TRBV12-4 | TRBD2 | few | TGTGCCAGCAGGGCTAGCGGGGACGAGACCCAGTACTTC | CASRASGDETQYF
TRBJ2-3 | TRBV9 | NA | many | TGTGCCAGCAGCGTCAGGCAGCTTGCAGATACGCAGTATTTT | CASSVRQLADTQYF